These 5 T cell receptor beta chains originate from one sample sequenced in a study of cytomegalovirus exposure and HLA in healthy donors. PCR amplification relied on 60 Vbeta primers (plus 13 Jbeta primers). Assay used: immunoSEQ multiplex PCR; TCRdb lists only in-frame clones, some missing. Among under 120,000 clones listed, 55% to 75% were seen once. Specimen: PBMCs. These receptors all stem from a man between 25 and 39 years old in good health and CMV-seropositive.

The CDR3 region is CASSQLQGADEKLFF. As DNA, the CDR3 is TGCGCCAGCAGCCAACTGCAGGGGGCTGATGAAAAACTGTTTTTT. The chain joins TRBV4-1 to TRBJ1-4; 8 bases fit TRBD1. V gave up 2 bases and J gave up 6 bases; unmatched junction bases: 5. CDR3 length: 15 amino acids. Germline lookup yields CDR1 MGHRA and CDR2 YSYEKL.

This clone came up a few times. The genes are TRBV5-6 and TRBJ1-1; the D gene is possibly TRBD1 (5 bases). The germline V gene encodes CDR1 SGHDT and CDR2 YYEEEE. The CDR3 length is 14 residues. With 2 bases removed from V and 7 bases from J, the gap between germline ends came to 15 bases. As DNA, the CDR3 is TGTGCCAGCAGCTTACCAGGGTTTCTGGGTGAAGCTTTCTTT. It translates to CASSLPGFLGEAFF.

This clone was picked up one time. The CDR3 DNA is TGTGCCAGCAGTTTAGTGGGGCAGGTCACTGAAGCTTTCTTT. It codes for CASSLVGQVTEAFF. The chain recombines TRBV28 with TRBJ1-1; weak D call: TRBD1 (5 bases). Per germline, CDR1 MDHEN and CDR2 SYDVKM. CDR3 size: 14 residues. V was trimmed by 2 bases and J by 4 bases, leaving 11 bases between them. The full variable domain, rest sourced from reference TRBV28 and TRBJ1-1, is DVKVTQSSRYLVKRTGEKVFLECVQDMDHENMFWYRQDPGLGLRLIYFSYDVKMKEKGDIPEGYSVSREKKERFSLILESASTNQTSMYLCASSLVGQVTEAFFGQGTRLTVV.

This sequence joins TRBV13 and TRBJ2-3, with a tentative D call TRBD1 (6 bases). Germline CDR1 reads PRHDT; CDR2 reads FYEKMQ (reference sequence). This CDR3 has 15 amino acids. V lost 3 bases and J 2 bases, leaving 12 bases between the germline ends. This chain's CDR3 is CASSFRRGDTDTQYF. CDR3 bases: TGTGCCAGCAGCTTCCGCAGGGGTGACACAGATACGCAGTATTTT.

The chain employs TRBV6-6 and TRBJ2-1, with 9 nucleotides matching TRBD2. This CDR3 contains 14 residues. J was trimmed by 7 bases and V by 4 bases; bases with no gene match: 5. The V gene's germline CDR1 is MNHNY and CDR2 SVGAGI (reference sequence). CDR3 in amino acids: CASSFSGGMNEQFF. CDR3 sequence (DNA): TGTGCCAGCAGTTTTAGCGGGGGTATGAATGAGCAGTTCTTC.